Each of the 2 T cell receptor beta chains below was sequenced from the same sample in a study of blood T cell repertoires in COVID-19. Repertoires were generated with immunoSEQ multiplex PCR, while TCRdb's copy carries only in-frame clones and drops some. The sample comprises around 26,000 clones, more than 80% of which are singletons, and over 2% rests with the top ten. Sequencing used peripheral blood. Receptors originate from a woman in her 70s with COVID-19, enrolled during active disease.

This chain uses TRBV27 with TRBJ2-1; 8 positions agree with TRBD2. Germline V lookup: CDR1 MNHEY, CDR2 SMNVEV (reference sequence). V lost 3 bases and J lost 9; bases outside the gene matches: 10. This CDR3 has 15 amino acids. CDR3 nucleotides: TGTGCCAGCAGTTTCCGGGCGGGGGGAGAAGGTGAGCAGTTCTTC. It encodes CASSFRAGGEGEQFF.

This chain links TRBV29-1 with TRBJ1-3, with 8 bases aligning to TRBD1. Germline V gene lookup returns CDR1 SQVTM and CDR2 ANQGSEA. The length of the CDR3 is 13 residues. The V segment lost 6 bases and the J segment 2 bases; nucleotides outside the gene matches: 3. The CDR3 nucleotides read TGCAGCGTAAGGACAGGGCCTGGAAACACCATATATTTT. It is translated as CSVRTGPGNTIYF. Full variable domain (missing parts from reference TRBV29-1 and TRBJ1-3): SAVISQKPSRDICQRGTSLTIQCQVDSQVTMMFWYRQQPGQSLTLIATANQGSEATYESGFVIDKFPISRPNLTFSTLTVSNMSPEDSSIYLCSVRTGPGNTIYFGEGSWLTVV.